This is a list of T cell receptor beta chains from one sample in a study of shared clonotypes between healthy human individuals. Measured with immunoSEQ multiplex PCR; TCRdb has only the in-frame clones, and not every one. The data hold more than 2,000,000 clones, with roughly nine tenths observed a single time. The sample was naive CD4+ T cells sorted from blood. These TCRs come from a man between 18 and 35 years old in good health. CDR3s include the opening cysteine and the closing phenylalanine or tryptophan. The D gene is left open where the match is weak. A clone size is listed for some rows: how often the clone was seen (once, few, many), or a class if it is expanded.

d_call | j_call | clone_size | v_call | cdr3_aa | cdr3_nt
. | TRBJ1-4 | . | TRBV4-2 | CASSQEGDTGEKLFF | TGTGCCAGCAGCCAAGAGGGAGACACCGGTGAAAAACTGTTTTTT
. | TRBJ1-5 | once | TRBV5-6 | CASSFFNSFDQPQHF | TGTGCCAGCAGCTTTTTCAACAGCTTCGATCAGCCCCAGCATTTT
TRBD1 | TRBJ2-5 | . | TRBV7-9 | CASSPTGFWETQYF | TGTGCCAGCAGCCCGACAGGGTTTTGGGAGACCCAGTACTTC
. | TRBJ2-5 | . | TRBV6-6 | CASSSLETQYF | TGTGCCAGCAGTTCATTGGAGACCCAGTACTTC
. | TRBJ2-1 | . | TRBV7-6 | CASSSAEYYNEQFF | TGTGCCAGCAGCTCAGCGGAATACTACAATGAGCAGTTCTTC
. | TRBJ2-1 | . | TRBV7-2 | CASSSGTYNEQFF | TGTGCCAGCAGCTCCGGGACTTACAATGAGCAGTTCTTC
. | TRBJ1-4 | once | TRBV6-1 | CASRFGATNEKLFF | TGTGCCAGCAGGTTCGGTGCAACTAATGAAAAACTGTTTTTT
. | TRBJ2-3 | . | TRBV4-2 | CASSQPLGGNPKDTQYF | TGTGCCAGCAGCCAACCCCTAGGGGGGAACCCCAAGGATACGCAGTATTTT
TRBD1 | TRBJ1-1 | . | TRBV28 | CASSPPYRGTNTEAFF | TGTGCCAGCAGTCCTCCGTACAGGGGGACGAACACTGAAGCTTTCTTT
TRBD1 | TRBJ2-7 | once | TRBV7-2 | CASSFNTGGGYEQYF | TGTGCCAGCAGCTTTAACACAGGGGGCGGCTACGAGCAGTACTTC
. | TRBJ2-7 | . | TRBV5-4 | CASSLVGVYEQYF | TGTGCCAGCAGCTTGGTGGGTGTCTACGAGCAGTACTTC
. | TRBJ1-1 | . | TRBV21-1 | CASSKGNRDRNTEAFF | TGTGCCAGCAGCAAAGGCAATAGGGACAGGAACACTGAAGCTTTCTTT
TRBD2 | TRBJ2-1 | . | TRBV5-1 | CASSILAGNYNEQFF | TGCGCCAGCAGCATCCTAGCGGGGAACTACAATGAGCAGTTCTTC
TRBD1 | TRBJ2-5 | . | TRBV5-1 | CASRDTGGETQYF | TGCGCCAGCAGGGATACAGGGGGAGAGACCCAGTACTTC
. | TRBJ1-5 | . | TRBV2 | CASNGDPDRLSNQPQHF | TGTGCCAGCAATGGAGATCCGGACAGACTTAGCAATCAGCCCCAGCATTTT
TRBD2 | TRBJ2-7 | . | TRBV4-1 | CASSQESGRSSYEQYF | TGCGCCAGCAGCCAAGAGAGCGGGAGGAGCTCCTACGAGCAGTACTTC
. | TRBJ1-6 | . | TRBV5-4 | CASSLAEGINSPLHF | TGTGCCAGCAGCTTGGCCGAGGGCATAAATTCACCCCTCCACTTT
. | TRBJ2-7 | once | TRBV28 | CASSLGFFGSYEQYF | TGTGCCAGCAGTTTGGGGTTTTTTGGGTCCTACGAGCAGTACTTC
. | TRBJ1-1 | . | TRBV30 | CAWSSAMNTEAFF | TGTGCCTGGAGTTCCGCCATGAACACTGAAGCTTTCTTT
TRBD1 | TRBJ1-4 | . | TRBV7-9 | CASSPGGTRNEKLFF | TGTGCCAGCAGCCCAGGGGGGACAAGGAATGAAAAACTGTTTTTT
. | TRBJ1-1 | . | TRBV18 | CASSPIRAEAFF | TGTGCCAGCTCACCAATCCGGGCTGAAGCTTTCTTT
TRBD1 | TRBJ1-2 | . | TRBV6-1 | CASREGTGAGYTF | TGTGCCAGCAGGGAGGGGACAGGCGCTGGCTACACCTTC
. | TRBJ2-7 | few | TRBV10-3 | CAISDQAYEQYF | TGTGCCATCAGTGACCAGGCGTACGAGCAGTACTTC
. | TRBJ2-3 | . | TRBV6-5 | CASREGNTDTQYF | TGTGCCAGCAGGGAAGGGAACACAGATACGCAGTATTTT
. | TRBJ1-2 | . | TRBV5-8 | CASSLALSPGGYGYTF | TGTGCCAGCAGCTTGGCGTTAAGCCCAGGCGGATATGGCTACACCTTC
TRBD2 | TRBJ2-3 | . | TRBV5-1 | CASRETSGRSDTQYF | TGCGCCAGCAGGGAGACTAGCGGGAGGTCAGATACGCAGTATTTT
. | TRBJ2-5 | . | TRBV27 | CASSPVYQETQYF | TGTGCCAGCAGTCCAGTGTACCAAGAGACCCAGTACTTC
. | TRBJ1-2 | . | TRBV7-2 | CASSQPQNYGYTF | TGTGCCAGCAGCCAGCCCCAGAACTATGGCTACACCTTC
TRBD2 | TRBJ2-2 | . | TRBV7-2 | CASSLALRLSGRKDTGELFF | TGTGCCAGCAGCTTAGCGCTAAGGCTTAGCGGGAGAAAGGACACCGGGGAGCTGTTTTTT
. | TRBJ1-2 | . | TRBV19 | CASSMGTDVYGYTF | TGTGCCAGTAGTATGGGTACAGATGTCTATGGCTACACCTTC
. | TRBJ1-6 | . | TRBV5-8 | CASSLGESYNSPLHF | TGTGCCAGCAGCTTGGGGGAGTCCTATAATTCACCCCTCCACTTT